Listed below are T cell receptor beta chains from one sample, sequenced in a study of identifying expanded T cells in peripheral blood. Sequencing was performed with immunoSEQ multiplex PCR; in TCRdb, only in-frame clones are kept and a portion is missing. The sample has about 97,000 clones; around nine tenths are singletons. The sample comprised blood. All receptors derive from a person between 18 and 75 years old in good health. CDR3s include the opening cysteine and the closing phenylalanine or tryptophan. The D gene is left open where the match is weak. Clone sizes are given selectively: once, few, many, or a class where the clone is expanded.

J	V	size	D	DNA	CDR3
TRBJ1-1	TRBV11-2	-	-	TGTGCCAGCAGCTTATACGGCAGTGAAGCTTTCTTT	CASSLYGSEAFF
TRBJ2-7	TRBV6-5	-	-	TGTGCCAGCAGTTACTCCGGTGGGCAGTACTTC	CASSYSGGQYF
TRBJ1-1	TRBV18	few	-	TGTGCCAGCTCCGGCCAGCCGAACACTGAAGCTTTCTTT	CASSGQPNTEAFF
TRBJ2-3	TRBV6-5	few	TRBD1	TGTGCCAGCAGTTACTCGGAGGGACAGGGAACAGCGCAGTATTTT	CASSYSEGQGTAQYF
TRBJ1-2	TRBV11-2	-	-	TGTGCCAGCAGCTTAGATCGAACTTATGGCTACACCTTC	CASSLDRTYGYTF
TRBJ2-2	TRBV18	-	-	TGTGCCAGCTCACCGTCCACCGGGGAGCTGTTTTTT	CASSPSTGELFF
TRBJ2-5	TRBV2	-	-	TGTGCCAGCAGTGGAGAGGTGGAGACCCAGTACTTC	CASSGEVETQYF
TRBJ1-2	TRBV28	-	TRBD1	TGTGCCAGCAAACAGGGGCCTTATGGCTACACCTTC	CASKQGPYGYTF
TRBJ2-7	TRBV6-5	-	TRBD2	TGTGCCAGCAGTTACTATAGCGGGGCCTCCTACGAGCAGTACTTC	CASSYYSGASYEQYF
TRBJ1-1	TRBV18	-	-	TGTGCCAGCTCACTAGCGGGGCAGGGATCGGGCACTGAAGCTTTCTTT	CASSLAGQGSGTEAFF
TRBJ1-2	TRBV5-1	-	-	TGCGCCAGCAGCTTGGCTAGTTGGGCGGGGCTTGGGGGCTACACCTTC	CASSLASWAGLGGYTF
TRBJ1-5	TRBV30	-	-	TGTGCCTGGAGGGAGCCGTGGGACAATCAGCCCCAGCATTTT	CAWREPWDNQPQHF
TRBJ1-1	TRBV29-1	-	-	TGCAGCGCCCTGACAAGGGAGAACACTGAAGCTTTCTTT	CSALTRENTEAFF
TRBJ1-2	TRBV19	-	TRBD1	TGTGCCAGTACCCCGCGGAGGACAGGGGCCTTTAACTATGGCTACACCTTC	CASTPRRTGAFNYGYTF
TRBJ1-2	TRBV27	-	TRBD1	TGTGCCAGCAGTCCCCGGGACAGGGTTTGGTATGGCTACACCTTC	CASSPRDRVWYGYTF
TRBJ1-3	TRBV28	-	-	TGTGCCAGCAGTTTCGGGGCTACTCTTATCTCTGGAAACACCATATATTTT	CASSFGATLISGNTIYF
TRBJ1-4	TRBV5-4	-	TRBD1	TGTGCCAGCAGCTTGTCACAGGGGGGTCCCGAAAAACTGTTTTTT	CASSLSQGGPEKLFF
TRBJ2-5	TRBV10-3	-	TRBD2	TGTGCCATCAGTGACGGGACTAGCGTCGGGTTAGAGACCCAGTACTTC	CAISDGTSVGLETQYF
TRBJ2-1	TRBV19	-	TRBD1	TGTGCCAGTAGTAGCCAGGACAGGGTTGAGCAGTTCTTC	CASSSQDRVEQFF
TRBJ2-3	TRBV29-1	-	TRBD2	TGCAGCGTAACCGGGACTAGCGGACCCACAGATACGCAGTATTTT	CSVTGTSGPTDTQYF
TRBJ2-4	TRBV18	once	-	TGTGCCAGCTCACAACAGGGCCTTCTAGGGAACATTCAGTACTTC	CASSQQGLLGNIQYF
TRBJ2-7	TRBV19	-	TRBD1	TGTGCCAGTAGTATTTCAGCGGCTGGACAGGGTGCTTCCTACGAGCAGTACTTC	CASSISAAGQGASYEQYF
TRBJ2-5	TRBV7-2	-	-	TGTGCCAGCAGCCCTCCGGGAGTGGAGACCCAGTACTTC	CASSPPGVETQYF
TRBJ2-7	TRBV4-3	-	-	TGCGCCAGCAGCCTCCAAGTCAGGGACGAGCAGTACTTC	CASSLQVRDEQYF
TRBJ1-6	TRBV7-8	few	-	TGTGCCAGCAGCTTAGCTCCGGGGGGTAATTCACCCCTCCACTTT	CASSLAPGGNSPLHF
TRBJ2-6	TRBV18	-	TRBD2	TGTGCCAGCTCACCCTTGGACCTAGCGGGACCCTCTGGGGCCAACGTCCTGACTTTC	CASSPLDLAGPSGANVLTF
TRBJ1-5	TRBV7-2	-	TRBD1	TGTGCCAGCAGCTCGGGACAGCGGCAGCCCCAGCATTTT	CASSSGQRQPQHF
TRBJ2-2	TRBV9	-	-	TGTGCCAGCAGCGTGACTAACCCCACCGGGGAGCTGTTTTTT	CASSVTNPTGELFF
TRBJ1-6	TRBV4-3	-	-	TGCGCCAGCAGCCTCAAAGGGGGGGATTCACCCCTCCACTTT	CASSLKGGDSPLHF
TRBJ2-1	TRBV10-3	-	-	TGTGCCATCAGCGAGGGGCGGGGATACAATGAGCAGTTCTTC	CAISEGRGYNEQFF
TRBJ2-1	TRBV7-2	many	TRBD1	TGTGCCAGCAGCCTGGGACAGACCTCCTACAATGAGCAGTTCTTC	CASSLGQTSYNEQFF
TRBJ2-7	TRBV7-7	-	-	TGTGCCAGGCCTAGGGGTCCCAACGAGCAGTACTTC	CARPRGPNEQYF
TRBJ1-5	TRBV30	-	TRBD1	TGTGCCTGGAGTGGGACAGGGTTTCAGCCCCAGCATTTT	CAWSGTGFQPQHF
TRBJ2-2	TRBV9	-	TRBD2	TGTGCCAGCAGCGTACTAGCGGGGGACACCGGGGAGCTGTTTTTT	CASSVLAGDTGELFF
TRBJ1-2	TRBV18	-	-	TGTGCCAGCTCCACCTTGGAGCGGGGCTACACCTTC	CASSTLERGYTF
TRBJ1-2	TRBV14	-	-	TGTGCCAGCAGCACAACACAGGGTGGCTATGGCTACACCTTC	CASSTTQGGYGYTF
TRBJ1-3	TRBV4-1	-	-	TGCGCCAGCAGCCAGGCGGGGGCTGGAAACACCATATATTTT	CASSQAGAGNTIYF
TRBJ2-2	TRBV4-2	-	TRBD2	TGTGCCAGCAGCCAACCCGGCCGGGGGGGGAGTTCTGGGGAGCTGTTTTTT	CASSQPGRGGSSGELFF
TRBJ2-7	TRBV18	once	-	TGTGCCAGCTCACCAGGGTCCTACGAGCAGTACTTC	CASSPGSYEQYF
TRBJ2-5	TRBV7-6	-	TRBD2	TGTGCCACTACACTGCCAAGTAGCGGGGAGCCCCCTATGGAGACCCAGTACTTC	CATTLPSSGEPPMETQYF
TRBJ2-1	TRBV7-2	-	-	TGTGCCAGCAGCGACAGGCCAGAGGGGAGCAGGCGGTTCTTC	CASSDRPEGSRRFF
TRBJ2-3	TRBV7-9	-	TRBD2	TGTGCCAGCAGCTTCACGGGGGGGAGAAAGGGCACAGATACGCAGTATTTT	CASSFTGGRKGTDTQYF